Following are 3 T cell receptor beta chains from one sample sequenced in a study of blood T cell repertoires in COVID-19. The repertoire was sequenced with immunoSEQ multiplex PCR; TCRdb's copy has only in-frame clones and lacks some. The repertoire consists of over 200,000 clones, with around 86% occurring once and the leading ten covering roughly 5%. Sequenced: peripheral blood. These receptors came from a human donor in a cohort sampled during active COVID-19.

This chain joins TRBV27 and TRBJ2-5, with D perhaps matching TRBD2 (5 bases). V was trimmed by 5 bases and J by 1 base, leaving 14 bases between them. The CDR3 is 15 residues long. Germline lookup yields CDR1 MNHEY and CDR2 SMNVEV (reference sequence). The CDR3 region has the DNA TGTGCCAGCAGTCTTAAAGACTACCCCCAAGAGACCCAGTACTTC. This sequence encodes CASSLKDYPQETQYF.

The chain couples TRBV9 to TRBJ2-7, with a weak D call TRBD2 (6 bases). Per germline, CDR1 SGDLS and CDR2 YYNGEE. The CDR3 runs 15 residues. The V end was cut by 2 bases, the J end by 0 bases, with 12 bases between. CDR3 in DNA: TGTGCCAGCAGCGTGGGGGGAGGAACCTCCTACGAGCAGTACTTC. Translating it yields CASSVGGGTSYEQYF.

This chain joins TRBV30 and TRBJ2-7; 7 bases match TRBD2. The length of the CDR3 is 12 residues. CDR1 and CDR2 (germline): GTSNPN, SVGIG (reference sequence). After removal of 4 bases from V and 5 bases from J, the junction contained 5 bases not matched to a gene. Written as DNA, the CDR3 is TGTGCCTGGATGAGTCTAGCGGACGAGCAGTACTTC. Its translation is CAWMSLADEQYF.